The present T cell receptor (beta chain) was sequenced within a study of blood T cells in healthy people across ages. Study results and caveats: It was the long-lived donors that had more naive CD4+ cells and higher diversity than aged donors.

A remark on this clonotype: Its specificity is unknown.

CDR1 and CDR2 from the germline V gene are MNHEY and SMNVEV (reference sequence). The CDR3 loop spans 15 amino acids. V shed 5 bases and J 6 bases; nucleotides not matched to a gene: 12. With a J-beta primer mix and a sample-barcoded 5' primer, a second PCR ran 7 to 11 cycles. Every sample returned 2.5 million or more CDR3-containing paired-end reads. TCRdb reanalysed the 5' RACE reads using MiXCR and keeps one entry per CDR3 protein. The sample has hundreds of thousands of distinct CDR3 sequences; 40% to 50% are singletons. This TCR derives from a man in his 60s in good health. The sample was blood. The rearrangement links TRBV27 to TRBJ1-2, with TRBD1 matching 7 bases. CDR3 bases: TGTGCCAGCAGTCACTTCTCCGGGACAGTTAATGGCTACACCTTC. Translated, it gives CASSHFSGTVNGYTF.